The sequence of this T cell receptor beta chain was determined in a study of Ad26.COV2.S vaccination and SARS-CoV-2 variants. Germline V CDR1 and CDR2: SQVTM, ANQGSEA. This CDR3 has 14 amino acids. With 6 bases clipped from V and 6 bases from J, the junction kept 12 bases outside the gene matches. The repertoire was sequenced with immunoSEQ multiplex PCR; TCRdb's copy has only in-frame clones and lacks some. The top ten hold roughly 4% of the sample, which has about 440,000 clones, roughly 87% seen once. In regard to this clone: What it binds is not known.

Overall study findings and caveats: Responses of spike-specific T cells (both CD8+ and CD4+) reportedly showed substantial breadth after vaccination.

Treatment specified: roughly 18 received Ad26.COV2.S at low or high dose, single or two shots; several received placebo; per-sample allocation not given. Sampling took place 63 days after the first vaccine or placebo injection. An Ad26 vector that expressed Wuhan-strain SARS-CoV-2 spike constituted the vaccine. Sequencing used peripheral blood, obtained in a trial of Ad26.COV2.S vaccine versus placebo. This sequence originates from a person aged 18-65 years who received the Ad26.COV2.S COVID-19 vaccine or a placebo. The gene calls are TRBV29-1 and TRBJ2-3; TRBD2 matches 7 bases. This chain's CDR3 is CSVRSGGRRDTQYF. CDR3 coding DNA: TGCAGCGTACGGAGCGGCGGGAGAAGGGATACGCAGTATTTT.